This is a list of T cell receptor beta chains from one sample in a study of cytomegalovirus exposure and HLA in healthy donors. The protocol was immunoSEQ multiplex PCR, while the TCRdb copy is restricted to in-frame clones and leaves out a portion. The table has roughly 150,000 clones, around 80% seen once. The sample comprised PBMCs. The receptors shown here come from a man between 18 and 29 years old in good health and CMV-seropositive. CDR3s include the opening cysteine and the closing phenylalanine or tryptophan. D genes are given only for firm matches. Clone sizes are given selectively: once, few, many, or a class where the clone is expanded.

cdr3_nt cdr3_aa j_call d_call v_call clone_size
TGCGCCAGCAGCTTGGCCAGTGGATCCGGGACAGGCCATAATCTAGTCTACGAGCAGTACTTC CASSLASGSGTGHNLVYEQYF TRBJ2-7 TRBD1 TRBV5-1 .
TGTGCCAGCAGCCAAGATAACGGGGTGACTGAAGCTTTCTTT CASSQDNGVTEAFF TRBJ1-1 . TRBV14 .
TGTGCCACCAGCAGAGAACACAGAGACAATGAGCAGTTCTTC CATSREHRDNEQFF TRBJ2-1 . TRBV15 .
TGTGCCAGCAGTTTATCGACAGGGGATGGCTACACCTTC CASSLSTGDGYTF TRBJ1-2 TRBD1 TRBV27 .
TGTGCCAGCAGCACGACTACGCAGCGGGATAGCGAGCAGTTCTTC CASSTTTQRDSEQFF TRBJ2-1 TRBD2 TRBV11-2 .
TGTGCCTGGAGCACTCACAGGGGGGAACAGCCCCAGCATTTT CAWSTHRGEQPQHF TRBJ1-5 TRBD1 TRBV30 .
TGTGCCAGCGCTACAGGGGGAAACACCATATATTTT CASATGGNTIYF TRBJ1-3 . TRBV10-3 .
TGTGCCAGCAGCCTTGGACTAGCCGAGAAAAACATTCAGTACTTC CASSLGLAEKNIQYF TRBJ2-4 TRBD2 TRBV11-2 .
TGTGCCAGCAGCGTTACTAGGACCCACAATGAGCAGTTCTTC CASSVTRTHNEQFF TRBJ2-1 . TRBV11-3 .
TGTGCCAGCCTAGGGACAACCTATGGCTACACCTTC CASLGTTYGYTF TRBJ1-2 . TRBV7-3 .
TGTGCCACCAGCAGAGATCGGGGGGGGAAACTGTTTTTT CATSRDRGGKLFF TRBJ1-4 . TRBV15 .
TGTGCCAGCAGCGATCAGACAGGGGCGTACCAAGAGACCCAATACTTC CASSDQTGAYQETQYF TRBJ2-5 TRBD1 TRBV7-2 .
TGTGCCAGCAGTGAAGCTAGCGGGCAACATGGCTACACCTTC CASSEASGQHGYTF TRBJ1-2 . TRBV6-1 .
TGCGCCAGCAGCCCGGGTCCTTCATCCTACGAGCAGTACTTC CASSPGPSSYEQYF TRBJ2-7 . TRBV5-1 .
TGTGCCAGCAGTTCCCAGCCCGGAGGGCCTTTGGCAGATACGCAGTATTTT CASSSQPGGPLADTQYF TRBJ2-3 . TRBV28 .
TGTGCCAGCAGCCAAACAACGGGGACAGCCTACGAGCAGTACTTC CASSQTTGTAYEQYF TRBJ2-7 TRBD1 TRBV6-1 once
TGTGCCAGCAGAGGACTAGCGGGAGGGACCGGGGAGCTGTTTTTT CASRGLAGGTGELFF TRBJ2-2 TRBD2 TRBV7-2 once
TGCGCCAGCAGCCGACAGGGCCTCTCTGGAAACACCATATATTTT CASSRQGLSGNTIYF TRBJ1-3 TRBD1 TRBV4-1 .
TGTGCCAGCAGCCTCATGACAGGGAGGAGCTCCTACGAGCAGTACTTC CASSLMTGRSSYEQYF TRBJ2-7 . TRBV7-2 .
TGTGCCAGCAGTGGAGGGATTGGCACCCAGTACTTC CASSGGIGTQYF TRBJ2-5 . TRBV28 .
TGTGCCAGCAGCGTAGAGGAGAACTATGGCTACACCTTC CASSVEENYGYTF TRBJ1-2 . TRBV9 .
TGTGCCAGCAGTTTTCGTGTAGAATCTGAAGCTTTCTTT CASSFRVESEAFF TRBJ1-1 . TRBV28 few